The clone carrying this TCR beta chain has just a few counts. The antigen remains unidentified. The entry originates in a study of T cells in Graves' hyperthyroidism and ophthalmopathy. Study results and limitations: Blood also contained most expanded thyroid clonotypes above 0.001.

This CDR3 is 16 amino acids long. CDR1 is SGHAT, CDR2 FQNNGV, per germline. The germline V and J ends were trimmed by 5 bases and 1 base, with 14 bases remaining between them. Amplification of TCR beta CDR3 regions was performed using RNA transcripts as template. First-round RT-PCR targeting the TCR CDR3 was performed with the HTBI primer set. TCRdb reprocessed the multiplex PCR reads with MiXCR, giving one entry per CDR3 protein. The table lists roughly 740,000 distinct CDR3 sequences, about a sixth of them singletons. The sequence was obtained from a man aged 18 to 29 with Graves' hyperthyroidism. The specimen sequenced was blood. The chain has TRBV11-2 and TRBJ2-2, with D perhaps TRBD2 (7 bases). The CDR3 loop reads CASSITGGGNTGELFF. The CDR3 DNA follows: TGTGCCAGCAGCATTACGGGGGGCGGGAACACCGGGGAGCTGTTTTTT. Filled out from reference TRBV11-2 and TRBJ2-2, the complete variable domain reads EAGVAQSPRYKIIEKRQSVAFWCNPISGHATLYWYQQILGQGPKLLIQFQNNGVVDDSQLPKDRFSAERLKGVDSTLKIQPAKLEDSAVYLCASSITGGGNTGELFFGEGSRLTVL.